This T cell receptor (beta chain) was profiled in a study of blood T cell repertoires in COVID-19. About the study: Collection of acute and convalescent COVID-19 samples took place in the United States, Italy and Spain. The cDNA or gDNA used as material had been derived from T cells, B-cell-depleted T cells, or PBMCs.

The CDR3 length is 13 residues. The junction had 0 bases not matched to a gene; V was cut back by 6 bases and J by 1 base. Germline values: CDR1 MNHEY, CDR2 SVGAGI. Some clones are missing from TCRdb's copy, which holds only in-frame ones; the method was immunoSEQ multiplex PCR. Among around 25,000 clones listed, around 88% were seen once. The rearrangement joins TRBV6-5 to TRBJ2-3; 8 bases fit TRBD1. The material sequenced was peripheral blood. The sequence was obtained from a human donor with active COVID-19. The donor label of this sample is uncertain. The CDR3 coding sequence is TGTGCCAGCAGACAGGGGGGCACAGATACGCAGTATTTT. Residues: CASRQGGTDTQYF.